This TCR beta chain derives from a study of T cell repertoires in cytomegalovirus infection. Concerning this clonotype: What it recognizes is unknown. A much larger clonotype is one base distant, so this may be a read error.

Study conclusions and caveats: Totalled public TCR beta family frequency picked out people who carried CMV plus the relevant HLA. Ex vivo, HLA-C-restricted CMV-specific TCR beta clonotypes prevailed over the rest of the response.

MiXCR was run by TCRdb on the reads, yielding one entry per CDR3 protein. Of some 450,000 distinct CDR3 sequences listed, about 33% are singletons. The CDR3 sequence is 16 residues long. Germline V lookup: CDR1 SGHVS, CDR2 FNYEAQ. This clonotype was obtained from a human donor in good health (CMV status not recorded). Some clones in this sample may be carry-over from other donors' samples. The genes are TRBV7-6 and TRBJ1-2; D possibly corresponds to TRBD1 (6 bases). Sequencing used PBMCs. The CDR3 loop reads CASSLEDSPVPYGNTF. DNA for the CDR3: TGTGCCAGCAGCTTAGAGGACAGCCCAGTTCCGTATGGCAACACCTTC.